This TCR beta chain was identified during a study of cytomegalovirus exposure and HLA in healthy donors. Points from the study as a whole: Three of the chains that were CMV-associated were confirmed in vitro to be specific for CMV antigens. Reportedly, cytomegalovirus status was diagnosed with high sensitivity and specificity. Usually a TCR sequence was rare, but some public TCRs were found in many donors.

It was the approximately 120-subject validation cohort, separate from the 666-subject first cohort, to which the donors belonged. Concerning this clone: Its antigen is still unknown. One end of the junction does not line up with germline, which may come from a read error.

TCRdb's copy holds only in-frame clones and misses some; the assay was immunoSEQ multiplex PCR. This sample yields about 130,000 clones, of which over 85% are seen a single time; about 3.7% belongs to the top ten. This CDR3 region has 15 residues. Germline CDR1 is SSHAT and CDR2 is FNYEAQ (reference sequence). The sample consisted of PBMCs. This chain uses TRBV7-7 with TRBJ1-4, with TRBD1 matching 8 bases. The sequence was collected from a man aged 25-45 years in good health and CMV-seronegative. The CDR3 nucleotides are TGTGCTAGCAGCTTAGCGAGGACAGGGAATGAAAAACTGTTTTTT. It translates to CASSLARTGNEKLFF.